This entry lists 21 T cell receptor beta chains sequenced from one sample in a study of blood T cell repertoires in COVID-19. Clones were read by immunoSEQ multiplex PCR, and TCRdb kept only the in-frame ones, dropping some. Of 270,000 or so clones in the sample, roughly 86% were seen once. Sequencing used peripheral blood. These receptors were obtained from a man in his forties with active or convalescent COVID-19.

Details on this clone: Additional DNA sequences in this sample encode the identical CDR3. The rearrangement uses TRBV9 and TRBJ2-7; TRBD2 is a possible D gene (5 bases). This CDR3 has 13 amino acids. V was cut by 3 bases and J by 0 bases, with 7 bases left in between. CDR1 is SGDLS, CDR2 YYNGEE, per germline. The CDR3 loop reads CASSARDSYEQYF. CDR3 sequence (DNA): TGTGCCAGCAGCGCTCGGGACTCCTACGAGCAGTACTTC.

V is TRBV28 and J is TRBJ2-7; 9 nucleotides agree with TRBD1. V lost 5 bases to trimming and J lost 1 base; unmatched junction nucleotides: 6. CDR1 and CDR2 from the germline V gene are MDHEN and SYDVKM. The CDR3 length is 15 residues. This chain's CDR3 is CASSISGQGSYEQYF. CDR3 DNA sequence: TGTGCCAGCAGTATCTCGGGACAGGGATCCTACGAGCAGTACTTC.

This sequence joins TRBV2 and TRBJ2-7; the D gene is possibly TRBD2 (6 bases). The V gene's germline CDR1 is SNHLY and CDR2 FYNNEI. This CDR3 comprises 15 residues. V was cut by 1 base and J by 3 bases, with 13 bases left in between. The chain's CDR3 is CASSEGGGAFYEQYF. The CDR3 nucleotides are TGTGCCAGCAGTGAAGGTGGAGGGGCGTTCTACGAGCAGTACTTC.

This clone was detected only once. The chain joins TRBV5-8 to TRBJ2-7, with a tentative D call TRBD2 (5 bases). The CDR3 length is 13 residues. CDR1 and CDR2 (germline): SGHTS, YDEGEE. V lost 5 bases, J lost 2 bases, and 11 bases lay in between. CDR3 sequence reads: CASSLEAAYEQYF. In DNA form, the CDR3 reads TGTGCCAGCAGTCTGGAGGCAGCCTACGAGCAGTACTTC.

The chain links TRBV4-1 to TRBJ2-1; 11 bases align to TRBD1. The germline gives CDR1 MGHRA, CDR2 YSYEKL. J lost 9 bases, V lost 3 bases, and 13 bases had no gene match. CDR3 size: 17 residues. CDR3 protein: CASSHTNRDRGGSEQFF. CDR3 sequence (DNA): TGCGCCAGCAGCCATACAAACCGGGACAGGGGGGGCAGTGAGCAGTTCTTC.

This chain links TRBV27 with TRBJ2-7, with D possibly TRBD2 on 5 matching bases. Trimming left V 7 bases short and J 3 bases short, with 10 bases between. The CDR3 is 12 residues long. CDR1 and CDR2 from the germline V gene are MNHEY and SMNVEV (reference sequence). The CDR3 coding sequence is TGTGCCAGCACCGACGGGGTCTACGAGCAGTACTTC. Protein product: CASTDGVYEQYF.

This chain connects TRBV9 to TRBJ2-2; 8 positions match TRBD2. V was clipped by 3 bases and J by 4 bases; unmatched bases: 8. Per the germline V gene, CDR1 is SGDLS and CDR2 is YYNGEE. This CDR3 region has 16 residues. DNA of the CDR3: TGTGCCAGCAGCGCAATTAGCGGGATGAGCACCGGGGAGCTGTTTTTT. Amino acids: CASSAISGMSTGELFF.

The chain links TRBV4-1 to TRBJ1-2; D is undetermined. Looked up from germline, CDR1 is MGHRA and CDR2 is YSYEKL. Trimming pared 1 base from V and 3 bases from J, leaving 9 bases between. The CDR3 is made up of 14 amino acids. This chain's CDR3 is CASSQGIRDYGYTF. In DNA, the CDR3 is TGCGCCAGCAGCCAAGGTATCCGGGACTATGGCTACACCTTC.

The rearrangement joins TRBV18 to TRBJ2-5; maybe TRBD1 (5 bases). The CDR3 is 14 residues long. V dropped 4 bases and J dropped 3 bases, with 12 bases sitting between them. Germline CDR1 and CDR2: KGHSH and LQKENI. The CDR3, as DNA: TGTGCCAGCTCACTGGCCAGGGCGGAAGAGACCCAGTACTTC. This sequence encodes CASSLARAEETQYF.

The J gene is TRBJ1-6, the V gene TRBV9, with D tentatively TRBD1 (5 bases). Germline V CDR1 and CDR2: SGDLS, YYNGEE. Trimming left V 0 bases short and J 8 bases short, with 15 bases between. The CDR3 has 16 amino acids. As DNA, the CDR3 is TGTGCCAGCAGCGTAGGGGGCAGGGTTGATCATTCACCCCTCCACTTT. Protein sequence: CASSVGGRVDHSPLHF. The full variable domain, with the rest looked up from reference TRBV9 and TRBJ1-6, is DSGVTQTPKHLITATGQRVTLRCSPRSGDLSVYWYQQSLDQGLQFLIQYYNGEERAKGNILERFSAQQFPDLHSELNLSSLELGDSALYFCASSVGGRVDHSPLHFGNGTRLTVT.

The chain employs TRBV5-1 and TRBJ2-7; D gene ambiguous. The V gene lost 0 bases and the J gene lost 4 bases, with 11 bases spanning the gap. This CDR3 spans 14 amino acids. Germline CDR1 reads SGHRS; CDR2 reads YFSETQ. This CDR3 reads CASSLARTGYEQYF. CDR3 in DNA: TGCGCCAGCAGCTTGGCAAGAACCGGGTACGAGCAGTACTTC. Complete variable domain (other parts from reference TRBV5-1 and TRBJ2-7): KAGVTQTPRYLIKTRGQQVTLSCSPISGHRSVSWYQQTPGQGLQFLFEYFSETQRNKGNFPGRFSGRQFSNSRSEMNVSTLELGDSALYLCASSLARTGYEQYFGPGTRLTVT.

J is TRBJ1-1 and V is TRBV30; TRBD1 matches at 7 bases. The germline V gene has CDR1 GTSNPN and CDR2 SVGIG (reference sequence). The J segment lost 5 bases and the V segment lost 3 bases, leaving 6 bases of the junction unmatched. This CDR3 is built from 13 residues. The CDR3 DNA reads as TGTGCCTGGAGCTCACAGGGGTTAACTGAAGCTTTCTTT. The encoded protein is CAWSSQGLTEAFF.

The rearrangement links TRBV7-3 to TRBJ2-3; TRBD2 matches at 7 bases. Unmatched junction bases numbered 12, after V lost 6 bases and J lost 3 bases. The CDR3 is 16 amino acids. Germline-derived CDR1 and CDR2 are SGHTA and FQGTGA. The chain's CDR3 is CASSVPGGLRTDTQYF. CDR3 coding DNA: TGTGCCAGCAGTGTACCGGGGGGATTGCGGACAGATACGCAGTATTTT. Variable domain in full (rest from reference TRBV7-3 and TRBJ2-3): GAGVSQTPSNKVTEKGKYVELRCDPISGHTALYWYRQSLGQGPEFLIYFQGTGAADDSGLPNDRFFAVRPEGSVSTLKIQRTERGDSAVYLCASSVPGGLRTDTQYFGPGTRLTVL.

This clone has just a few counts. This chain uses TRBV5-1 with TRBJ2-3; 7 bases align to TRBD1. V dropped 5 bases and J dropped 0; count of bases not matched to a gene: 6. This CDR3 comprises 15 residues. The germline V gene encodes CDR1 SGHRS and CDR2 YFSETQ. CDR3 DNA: TGCGCCAGCAGTTCAGGACAGGCTAGCACAGATACGCAGTATTTT. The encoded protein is CASSSGQASTDTQYF.

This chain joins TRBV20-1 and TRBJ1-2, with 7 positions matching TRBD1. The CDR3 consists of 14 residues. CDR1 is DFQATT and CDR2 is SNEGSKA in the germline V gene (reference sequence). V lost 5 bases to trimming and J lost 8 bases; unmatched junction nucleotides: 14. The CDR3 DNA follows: TGCAGTGCTCGTGACCTCATCACAGGGGAGGGCTACACCTTC. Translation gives CSARDLITGEGYTF.

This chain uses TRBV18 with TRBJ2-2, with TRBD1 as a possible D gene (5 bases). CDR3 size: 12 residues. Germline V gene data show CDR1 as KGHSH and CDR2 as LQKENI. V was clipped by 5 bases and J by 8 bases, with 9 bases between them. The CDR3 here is CASSTRQGELFF. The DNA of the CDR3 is TGTGCCAGCTCAACGAGACAGGGGGAGCTGTTTTTT. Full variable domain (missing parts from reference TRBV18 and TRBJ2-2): NAGVMQNPRHLVRRRGQEARLRCSPMKGHSHVYWYRQLPEEGLKFMVYLQKENIIDESGMPKERFSAEFPKEGPSILRIQQVVRGDSAAYFCASSTRQGELFFGEGSRLTVL.

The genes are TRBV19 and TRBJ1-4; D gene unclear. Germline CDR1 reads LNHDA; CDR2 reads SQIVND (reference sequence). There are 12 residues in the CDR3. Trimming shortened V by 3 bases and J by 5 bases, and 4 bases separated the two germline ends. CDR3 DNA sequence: TGTGCCAGTAGTATCCCAAATGAAAAACTGTTTTTT. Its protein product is CASSIPNEKLFF.

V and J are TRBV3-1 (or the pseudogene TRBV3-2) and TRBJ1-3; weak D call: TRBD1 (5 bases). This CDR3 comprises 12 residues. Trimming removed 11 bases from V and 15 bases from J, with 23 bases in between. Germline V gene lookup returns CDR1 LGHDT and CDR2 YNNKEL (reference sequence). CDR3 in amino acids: CAQGGERARGYF. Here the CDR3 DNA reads TGTGCCCAGGGTGGGGAAAGAGCAAGGGGATATTTT.

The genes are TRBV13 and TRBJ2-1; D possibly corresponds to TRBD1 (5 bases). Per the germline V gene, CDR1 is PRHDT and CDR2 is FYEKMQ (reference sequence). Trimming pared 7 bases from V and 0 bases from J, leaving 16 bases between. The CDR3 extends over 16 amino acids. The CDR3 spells CASTKNGASSYNEQFF. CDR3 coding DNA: TGTGCCAGCACCAAAAATGGGGCCAGCTCCTACAATGAGCAGTTCTTC.

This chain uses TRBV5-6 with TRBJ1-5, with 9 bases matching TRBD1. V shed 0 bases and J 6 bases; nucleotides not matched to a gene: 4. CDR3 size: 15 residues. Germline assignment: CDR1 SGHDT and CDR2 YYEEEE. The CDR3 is CASSLGQGVGQPQHF. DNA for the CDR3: TGTGCCAGCAGCTTGGGACAGGGGGTGGGTCAGCCCCAGCATTTT.

The CDR3 spells CASSQGQGGSYNEQFF. The CDR3 nucleotides are TGCGCCAGCAGCCAGGGACAGGGGGGCTCCTACAATGAGCAGTTCTTC. The V and J genes are TRBV4-1 and TRBJ2-1; 11 bases align to TRBD1. The CDR3 loop spans 16 amino acids. Germline CDR1 and CDR2: MGHRA and YSYEKL. The V segment lost 3 bases and the J segment 0 bases; nucleotides outside the gene matches: 1.